This TCR beta chain was sequenced during a study of early T cells in non-severe SARS-CoV-2 infection. CDR1 SGDLS and CDR2 YYNGEE come from the germline V gene. Trimming took off 1 base at V and 6 bases at J, with 14 bases between the two ends. This CDR3 contains 15 residues. As regards this clonotype: Its target is not known.

Points from the study as a whole: The study's VDJdb matching favored anti-spike CD8 responses and missed private and CD4 specificities.

In the library, individual cDNA molecules carried attached unique molecular identifiers. Via MiXCR, TCRdb re-called the 5' RACE reads, giving one row per CDR3 protein. The sample has over 60,000 distinct CDR3 sequences; over 9.5% are singletons. This receptor was identified in an adult who was a healthcare worker with PCR-confirmed SARS-CoV-2 infection or an uninfected control (not recorded which). The chain is built from TRBV9 and TRBJ2-1; unclear D gene. Sequencing used whole blood, obtained at baseline. CDR3: CASSVLDAVGNEQFF. The CDR3 nucleotides are TGTGCCAGCAGCGTACTAGACGCGGTGGGCAATGAGCAGTTCTTC. The full variable domain, rest sourced from reference TRBV9 and TRBJ2-1, is DSGVTQTPKHLITATGQRVTLRCSPRSGDLSVYWYQQSLDQGLQFLIQYYNGEERAKGNILERFSAQQFPDLHSELNLSSLELGDSALYFCASSVLDAVGNEQFFGPGTRLTVL.